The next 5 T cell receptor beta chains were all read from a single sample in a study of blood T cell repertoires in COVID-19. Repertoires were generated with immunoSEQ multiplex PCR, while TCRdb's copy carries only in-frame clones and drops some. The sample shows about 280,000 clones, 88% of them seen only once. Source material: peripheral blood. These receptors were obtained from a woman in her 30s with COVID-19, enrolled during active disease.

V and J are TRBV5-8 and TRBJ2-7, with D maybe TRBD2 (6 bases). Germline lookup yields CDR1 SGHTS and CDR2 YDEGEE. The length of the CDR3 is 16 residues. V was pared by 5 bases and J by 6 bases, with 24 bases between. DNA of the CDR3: TGTGCCAGCAGTCCTAGATTGGGGTTGGCTAGCGTCGAGCAGTACTTC. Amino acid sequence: CASSPRLGLASVEQYF.

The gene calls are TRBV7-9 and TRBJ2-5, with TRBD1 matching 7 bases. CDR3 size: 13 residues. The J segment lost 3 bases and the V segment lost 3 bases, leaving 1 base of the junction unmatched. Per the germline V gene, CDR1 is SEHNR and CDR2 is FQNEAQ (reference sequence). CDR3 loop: CASSFGQEETQYF. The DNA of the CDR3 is TGTGCCAGCAGCTTTGGACAGGAAGAGACCCAGTACTTC.

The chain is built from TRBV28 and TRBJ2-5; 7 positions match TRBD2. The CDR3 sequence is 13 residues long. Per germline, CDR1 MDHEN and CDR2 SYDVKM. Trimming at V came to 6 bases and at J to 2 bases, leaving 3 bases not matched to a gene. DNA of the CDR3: TGTGCCAGCAGGCTCGGGGGGCAAGAGACCCAGTACTTC. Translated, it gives CASRLGGQETQYF.

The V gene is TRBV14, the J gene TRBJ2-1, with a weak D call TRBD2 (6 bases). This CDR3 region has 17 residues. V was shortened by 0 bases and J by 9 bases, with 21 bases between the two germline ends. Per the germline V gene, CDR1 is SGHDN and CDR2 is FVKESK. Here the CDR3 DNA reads TGTGCCAGCAGCCAAGAATCTTTCACTAGCCGCCACTCTGAGCAGTTCTTC. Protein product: CASSQESFTSRHSEQFF.

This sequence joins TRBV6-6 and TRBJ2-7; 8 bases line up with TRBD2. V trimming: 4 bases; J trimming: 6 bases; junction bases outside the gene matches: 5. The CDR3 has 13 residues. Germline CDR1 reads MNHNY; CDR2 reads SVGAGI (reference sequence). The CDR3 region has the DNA TGTGCCAGCAGTTCGGGGGGGAGAGGCGAGCAGTACTTC. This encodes CASSSGGRGEQYF.